This T cell receptor (beta chain) emerged from a study of cytomegalovirus exposure and HLA in healthy donors. Study results and limitations: It was found in a later analysis that first-cohort TCR clusters tended to co-occur in the 100 to 150 validation repertoires.

Clones were sequenced by immunoSEQ multiplex PCR, and TCRdb holds only the in-frame ones, with some missing. The sample records about 150,000 clones, approximately 86% being singletons. Separate from the approximately 670-subject first cohort, the roughly 120-subject validation cohort was the one that the donors belonged to. Germline CDR1 and CDR2: SGHTA and FQGNSA. V was shortened by 1 base and J by 8 bases, with 8 bases between the two germline ends. This CDR3 is 12 amino acids long. In the case of this clone: No antigen is known for it.

The sample comprised PBMCs. The V gene is TRBV7-2, the J gene TRBJ1-2; D is possibly TRBD1 (5 bases). The clonotype comes from a young man in good health and CMV-seropositive. The DNA of the CDR3 is TGTGCCAGCAGCTTAGGGGGGGACGGCTACACCTTC. Translation gives CASSLGGDGYTF. The entire variable domain, with the rest obtained from reference TRBV7-2 and TRBJ1-2, is as follows: GAGVSQSPSNKVTEKGKDVELRCDPISGHTALYWYRQSLGQGLEFLIYFQGNSAPDKSGLPSDRFSAERTGGSVSTLTIQRTQQEDSAVYLCASSLGGDGYTFGSGTRLTVV.